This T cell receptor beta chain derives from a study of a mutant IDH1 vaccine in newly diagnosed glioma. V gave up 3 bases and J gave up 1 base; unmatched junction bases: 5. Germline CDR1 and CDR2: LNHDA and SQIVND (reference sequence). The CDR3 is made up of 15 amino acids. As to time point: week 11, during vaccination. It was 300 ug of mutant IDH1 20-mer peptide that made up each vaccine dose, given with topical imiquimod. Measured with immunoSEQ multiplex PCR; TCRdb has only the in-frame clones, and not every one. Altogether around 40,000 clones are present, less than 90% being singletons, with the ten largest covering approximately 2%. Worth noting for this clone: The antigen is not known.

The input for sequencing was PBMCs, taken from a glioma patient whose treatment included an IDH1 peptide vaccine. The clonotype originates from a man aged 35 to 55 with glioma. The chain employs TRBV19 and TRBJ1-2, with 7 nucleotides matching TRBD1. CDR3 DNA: TGTGCCAGTAGTATGATGACAGGGCTTAACTATGGCTACACCTTC. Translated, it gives CASSMMTGLNYGYTF.